One and the same sample provided the 16 T cell receptor beta chains below, sequenced in a study of blood T cell repertoires in COVID-19. The assay was immunoSEQ multiplex PCR, and TCRdb's table has in-frame clones only and misses some. The table has 87,000 or so clones, roughly 90% seen once. Source material: peripheral blood. The receptors derive from a woman aged 45-59 years with active or convalescent COVID-19.

The chain is built from TRBV20-1 and TRBJ2-2, with TRBD2 matching over 8 bases. Germline values: CDR1 DFQATT, CDR2 SNEGSKA (reference sequence). This CDR3 spans 18 amino acids. J gave up 4 bases and V 3 bases, and 16 bases lay outside the gene matches. CDR3 coding DNA: TGCAGTGCTAGTCTTTTGCTTGGGCAGCGGGGGATCACCGGGGAGCTGTTTTTT. Its translation: CSASLLLGQRGITGELFF.

This sequence joins TRBV18 and TRBJ2-1; 15 bases are a match to TRBD2. Trimming took 0 bases from V and 7 from J; bases not matched to a gene: 4. The CDR3 length is 17 residues. Germline loops: CDR1 KGHSH, CDR2 LQKENI. CDR3 in amino acids: CASSPPGLAGGLNEQFF. In DNA, the CDR3 is TGTGCCAGCTCACCACCCGGACTAGCGGGGGGGCTAAATGAGCAGTTCTTC.

The chain recombines TRBV2 with TRBJ1-1; the match to TRBD1 covers 7 bases. The CDR3 length is 16 residues. CDR1 SNHLY and CDR2 FYNNEI come from the germline V gene. V lost 1 base, J lost 4 bases, and 9 bases stayed unmatched. CDR3 protein: CASSEGQGDGGTEAFF. The CDR3 nucleotides read TGTGCCAGCAGTGAAGGACAGGGAGATGGTGGCACTGAAGCTTTCTTT. The entire variable domain, with the rest obtained from reference TRBV2 and TRBJ1-1, is as follows: EPEVTQTPSHQVTQMGQEVILRCVPISNHLYFYWYRQILGQKVEFLVSFYNNEISEKSEIFDDQFSVERPDGSNFTLKIRSTKLEDSAMYFCASSEGQGDGGTEAFFGQGTRLTVV.

The chain links TRBV5-4 to TRBJ1-2; TRBD1 matches at 8 bases. The ends lost 1 base at V and 5 bases at J; junction bases unmatched: 10. Germline assignment: CDR1 SGHNT and CDR2 YYREEE (reference sequence). This CDR3 is 16 amino acids long. The CDR3, as DNA: TGTGCCAGCAGCTTGCCATGGGACAGGCTATCATATGGCTACACCTTC. It translates to CASSLPWDRLSYGYTF.

The V and J genes are TRBV5-1 and TRBJ2-2; D may be TRBD2 (6 bases). V lost 7 bases and J lost 1, with 17 bases in between. Germline V gene sequence: CDR1 SGHRS, CDR2 YFSETQ. The CDR3 runs 16 residues. The CDR3, as DNA: TGCGCCAGCCAAGCCGTTGGGGGGTGGAACACCGGGGAGCTGTTTTTT. Its translation is CASQAVGGWNTGELFF.

As for this clone: Other DNA variants within this sample encode the same CDR3. The gene calls are TRBV6-5 and TRBJ1-1; D gene ambiguous. The CDR3 totals 14 residues. V dropped 0 bases and J dropped 4 bases, with 9 bases sitting between them. Germline loops: CDR1 MNHEY, CDR2 SVGAGI. The CDR3: CASSYSTPGTEAFF. DNA for the CDR3: TGTGCCAGCAGTTACTCGACCCCGGGCACTGAAGCTTTCTTT.

This rearrangement joins TRBV11-2 to TRBJ1-6; 9 bases agree with TRBD1. Trimming cost V 5 bases and J 8 bases; bases outside gene matches: 7. The CDR3 sequence is 15 residues long. Germline V gene data show CDR1 as SGHAT and CDR2 as FQNNGV. CDR3 region: CASSLGTGRDSPLHF. The CDR3, as DNA: TGTGCCAGCAGCCTCGGGACAGGGCGGGATTCACCCCTCCACTTT.

The rearrangement links TRBV7-2 to TRBJ2-7; D not certain. V was pared by 3 bases and J by 0 bases, with 12 bases between. The CDR3 extends over 15 amino acids. Germline CDR1 and CDR2: SGHTA and FQGNSA. Written as DNA, the CDR3 is TGTGCCAGCAGCTTGGGCGCCCTCGCCTCCTACGAGCAGTACTTC. This gives the protein CASSLGALASYEQYF.

The chain links TRBV7-3 to TRBJ2-7; D perhaps matches TRBD2 (5 bases). The CDR3 loop spans 13 amino acids. Germline V gene data show CDR1 as SGHTA and CDR2 as FQGTGA. Deletions cut 2 bases from V and 5 bases from J, with 10 bases between. The CDR3 nucleotides read TGTGCCAGCAGCTTAGGAGGTGGGGACGAGCAGTACTTC. It is translated as CASSLGGGDEQYF.

This clone was seen only once. V and J are TRBV29-1 and TRBJ2-3; weak D call: TRBD2 (5 bases). This CDR3 is 12 amino acids long. CDR1 SQVTM and CDR2 ANQGSEA come from the germline V gene. Trimming left V 3 bases short and J 5 bases short, with 9 bases between. DNA of the CDR3: TGCAGCGTTGAGTTCCGGGAAGATACGCAGTATTTT. Encoded protein: CSVEFREDTQYF.

The J gene is TRBJ2-1, the V gene TRBV7-2, with 9 bases that match TRBD1. From germline, CDR1 is SGHTA and CDR2 FQGNSA. V shed 2 bases, J shed 7 bases, and the junction held 9 bases outside the gene matches. This CDR3 spans 16 amino acids. The CDR3, as DNA: TGTGCCAGCAGCTTACAGACAGGGGGTCGGGTAAATGAGCAGTTCTTC. This encodes CASSLQTGGRVNEQFF. Filled out from reference TRBV7-2 and TRBJ2-1, the complete variable domain reads GAGVSQSPSNKVTEKGKDVELRCDPISGHTALYWYRQSLGQGLEFLIYFQGNSAPDKSGLPSDRFSAERTGGSVSTLTIQRTQQEDSAVYLCASSLQTGGRVNEQFFGPGTRLTVL.

The chain links TRBV19 to TRBJ2-3, with D tentatively TRBD1 (6 bases). Trimming cost V 10 bases and J 3 bases, with 11 bases left between them. The CDR3 runs 12 residues. CDR1 and CDR2 (germline): LNHDA, SQIVND (reference sequence). CDR3 sequence: CATQDRTDTQYF. The DNA of the CDR3 is TGTGCCACCCAGGACAGAACAGATACGCAGTATTTT.

The chain combines TRBV9 with TRBJ1-1; no firm D call. Trimming removed 0 bases from V and 4 bases from J, with 22 bases in between. This CDR3 spans 18 amino acids. CDR1 and CDR2 (germline): SGDLS, YYNGEE. The CDR3 coding sequence is TGTGCCAGCAGCGTAGAAGTTTCGCCAAGATCCCGGGGCACTGAAGCTTTCTTT. Translating it yields CASSVEVSPRSRGTEAFF.

The chain combines TRBV6-2 or TRBV6-3 with TRBJ1-1; D is perhaps TRBD1 (6 bases). Per germline, CDR1 MNHEY and CDR2 SVGEGT. Trimming cost V 0 bases and J 7 bases, with 15 bases left between them. There are 15 residues in the CDR3. The CDR3 loop reads CASSYSPGHNFEAFF. CDR3 DNA: TGTGCCAGCAGTTACTCGCCGGGACATAATTTTGAAGCTTTCTTT.

The gene calls are TRBV25-1 and TRBJ1-2, with TRBD1 as a possible D gene (6 bases). This CDR3 comprises 16 residues. The ends were cut back, 1 base at V and 5 bases at J, with 17 bases in the middle. Germline values: CDR1 MGHDK, CDR2 SYGVNS. The CDR3 coding sequence is TGTGCCAGCAGTGAATTTAGGGCAGAAGGGGGTTATGGCTACACCTTC. This encodes CASSEFRAEGGYGYTF.

There are a few counts of this clone. The gene calls are TRBV6-5 and TRBJ1-6; D is perhaps TRBD1 (6 bases). CDR1 and CDR2 (germline): MNHEY, SVGAGI. The CDR3 spans 15 residues. V lost 2 bases to trimming and J lost 7 bases, with 12 bases between them. In nucleotides, the CDR3 is TGTGCCAGCAGTTACGGGGGGGCAGGGAATTCACCCCTCCACTTT. It translates to CASSYGGAGNSPLHF.